This entry lists 8 T cell receptor beta chains sequenced from one sample in a study of T cell repertoires in cytomegalovirus infection. TCRdb ran MiXCR on the reads and lists one entry per CDR3 protein. This table holds 630,000 or so distinct CDR3 sequences, roughly 24% found once. Sequenced sample: CD8+ T cells from PBMCs. These receptors originate from a human donor in good health (CMV status not recorded). Some clones in this sample may be carry-over from other donors' samples.

This clonotype was detected a few times. The rearrangement joins TRBV2 to TRBJ2-1, with unresolved D. V shed 0 bases and J shed 0 bases, with 21 bases lying between them. CDR1 is SNHLY, CDR2 FYNNEI, per germline. The CDR3 loop spans 20 amino acids. CDR3 protein: CASSEALSGGISSSYNEQFF. As DNA, the CDR3 is TGTGCCAGCAGTGAAGCGCTTTCGGGCGGAATTTCGAGCTCCTACAATGAGCAGTTCTTC. Full variable domain (outside the CDR3, taken from reference TRBV2 and TRBJ2-1): EPEVTQTPSHQVTQMGQEVILRCVPISNHLYFYWYRQILGQKVEFLVSFYNNEISEKSEIFDDQFSVERPDGSNFTLKIRSTKLEDSAMYFCASSEALSGGISSSYNEQFFGPGTRLTVL.

The table lists this clonotype with a few counts. CDR3 sequence: CAAGTGGNEQFF. The CDR3 bases are TGTGCCGCCGGGACAGGGGGAAATGAGCAGTTCTTC. J is TRBJ2-1 and V is TRBV10-3, with 11 bases identical to TRBD1. Germline values: CDR1 ENHRY, CDR2 SYGVKD. Trimming at V came to 11 bases and at J to 7 bases, leaving 4 bases not matched to a gene. The CDR3 is 12 residues long.

This chain uses TRBV5-4 with TRBJ2-7; unclear D gene. This CDR3 region has 14 residues. Germline lookup yields CDR1 SGHNT and CDR2 YYREEE (reference sequence). V was clipped by 0 bases and J by 5 bases, with 12 bases between them. DNA for the CDR3: TGTGCCAGCAGCTTGGTCGGCAGCGACAACGAGCAGTACTTC. It translates to CASSLVGSDNEQYF.

The table lists this clonotype with a few counts. The chain has TRBV12-3 or TRBV12-4 and TRBJ2-1; no reliable D call. This CDR3 spans 13 amino acids. Trimming stripped 7 bases from V and 7 bases from J, with 14 bases between. The CDR3 bases are TGTGCCAGCACCCCTCTTTCAGGAAATGAGCAGTTCTTC. Translating it yields CASTPLSGNEQFF.

Only a few counts were recorded for this clonotype. Mismatch with germline at one junction end may stem from a read error. The J gene is TRBJ1-1, the V gene TRBV29-1; D may be TRBD1 (5 bases). The CDR3 has 14 amino acids. Germline V gives CDR1 SQVTM, CDR2 ANQGSEA. For the CDR3, the DNA is TGCAGCGCCTGGATAGCCTCAGGGAACCCTGAAGCTTTCTTT. Translating gives CSAWIASGNPEAFF.

The chain carries TRBV6-2 or TRBV6-3 and TRBJ2-1; D is unresolved. This CDR3 is built from 13 residues. CDR1 and CDR2 (germline): MNHEY, SVGEGT. V gave up 5 bases and J gave up 10 bases, with 15 bases separating them. CDR3 protein: CASSPDSLFEQFF. The CDR3 DNA reads TGTGCCAGCAGTCCTGACTCCCTTTTCGAGCAGTTCTTC.

This clonotype was seen a few times. The chain has TRBV28 and TRBJ2-7; TRBD1 agrees at 9 bases. Germline V CDR1 and CDR2: MDHEN, SYDVKM. After removal of 8 bases from V and 1 base from J, the junction contained 9 bases not matched to a gene. This CDR3 contains 15 residues. CDR3 sequence (DNA): TGTGCCAGCTCGACCTGGGGACAGGGTTCCTACGAGCAGTACGTC. Residues: CASSTWGQGSYEQYV.

This clonotype appeared a few times. This sequence joins TRBV25-1 and TRBJ2-7; D remains unclear. Germline lookup yields CDR1 MGHDK and CDR2 SYGVNS. The V and J ends lost 2 bases and 0 bases respectively, with 5 bases between them. This CDR3 region has 13 residues. The CDR3 protein is CASSERYSYEQYV. The DNA of the CDR3 is TGTGCCAGCAGTGAACGCTACTCCTACGAGCAGTACGTC.